Presented here are 6 T cell receptor beta chains from one specimen sequenced in a study of regulatory T cells in long-lasting Graves disease. CDR3-region Arm-PCR and iRepertoire HTBI primers produced the TCR beta libraries. Via MiXCR, TCRdb re-called the multiplex PCR reads, giving one row per CDR3 protein. The table has 500,000 to 700,000 distinct CDR3 sequences, 25% to 35% seen once. The time point is: persistent/refractory GD, antithyroid drugs over 5 years with positive TRAb. Extracted PBMC RNA gave rise to the TCR library. This sample comprised peripheral blood mononuclear cells (PBMCs), obtained when the disease was refractory, from a patient treated with antithyroid drugs. These receptors all stem from a female donor with Graves disease.

This clonotype was counted between two and nine times. The chain joins TRBV19 to TRBJ1-2; unclear D gene. Germline V lookup: CDR1 LNHDA, CDR2 SQIVND (reference sequence). This CDR3 region has 13 residues. The ends were cut back, 4 bases at V and 11 bases at J, with 17 bases in the middle. Written as DNA, the CDR3 is TGTGCCAGTAGTAAACCGGGTTCGTTTGTGTACACCTTC. It specifies CASSKPGSFVYTF.

This clonotype appeared a few times. The chain employs TRBV3-1 and TRBJ1-2; D unclear. The V gene lost 1 base and the J gene lost 6 bases, with 6 bases spanning the gap. The CDR3 runs 12 residues. Germline V gene sequence: CDR1 LGHDT, CDR2 YNNKEL (reference sequence). The CDR3 nucleotides are TGTGCCAGCAGCCAAGGGGCAGATGGCTACACCTTC. This gives the protein CASSQGADGYTF. Filled out from reference TRBV3-1 and TRBJ1-2, the complete variable domain reads DTAVSQTPKYLVTQMGNDKSIKCEQNLGHDTMYWYKQDSKKFLKIMFSYNNKELIINETVPNRFSPKSPDKAHLNLHINSLELGDSAVYFCASSQGADGYTFGSGTRLTVV.

At least ten counts were recorded for this clonotype. The V gene is TRBV2, the J gene TRBJ2-1; D is perhaps TRBD2 (5 bases). The CDR3 sequence is 11 residues long. The germline V and J ends were trimmed by 6 bases and 7 bases, with 7 bases remaining between them. Per the germline V gene, CDR1 is SNHLY and CDR2 is FYNNEI. The CDR3 nucleotides read TGTGCCAGCAGCGGAGGTAATGAGCAGTTCTTC. Translation gives CASSGGNEQFF.

V is TRBV12-3 or TRBV12-4 and J is TRBJ2-3; D gene uncertain. Trimming stripped 5 bases from V and 4 bases from J, with 16 bases between. This CDR3 is 15 amino acids long. Written as DNA, the CDR3 is TGTGCCAGCAGTCCCCCCGAGATACGCGCAGATACGCAGTATTTT. Protein sequence: CASSPPEIRADTQYF.

The chain recombines TRBV20-1 with TRBJ2-7; maybe TRBD2 (6 bases). The V end lost 1 base, the J end lost 1 base, and 11 bases lay between the germline ends. CDR1 and CDR2 (germline): DFQATT, SNEGSKA (reference sequence). This CDR3 region has 14 residues. This CDR3 reads CSARGGSGSYEQYF. CDR3 nucleotides: TGCAGTGCTAGAGGGGGGAGCGGGTCCTACGAGCAGTACTTC.

This clonotype was detected only a few times. V usage is TRBV6-1 and J usage is TRBJ1-2, with D perhaps TRBD1 (6 bases). The V gene lost 6 bases and the J gene lost 4 bases, with 15 bases spanning the gap. This CDR3 contains 14 residues. Germline CDR1 is MNHNS and CDR2 is SASEGT. The CDR3 reads CASSRGGRRYGYTF. The CDR3 DNA reads as TGTGCCAGCAGCCGCGGGGGGCGGCGCTATGGCTACACCTTC.